These T cell receptor beta chains were read from a single sample in a study of identifying expanded T cells in peripheral blood. Using immunoSEQ multiplex PCR, the repertoire was profiled, and TCRdb retains in-frame clones only, with some absent. The sample has more than 70,000 clones, approximately 86% seen once. The sample was blood. The source of these receptors is a person between 18 and 75 years old in good health. CDR3s include the opening cysteine and the closing phenylalanine or tryptophan. Each record gives: D gene, CDR3 length, V gene, clone size, J gene, CDR3 DNA, CDR3 protein. The D gene is left open where the match is weak. Only some rows state a clone size, as once, few, many or a class for expanded clones.

NA	14	TRBV7-2	NA	TRBJ1-3	TGTGCCAGCAGCCCCTCGGGGACTGGAAACACCATATATTTT	CASSPSGTGNTIYF
TRBD1	14	TRBV30	NA	TRBJ2-7	TGTGCCTGGACTGCGGGGACAGGGGGCGACGAGCAGTACTTC	CAWTAGTGGDEQYF
TRBD2	15	TRBV9	NA	TRBJ2-3	TGTGCCAGCAGCCCTAGCGGGGGGTCCTCGTATACGCAGTATTTT	CASSPSGGSSYTQYF
TRBD1	13	TRBV10-2	few	TRBJ2-7	TGCGCCACTCAGACAGGGGGAGGCTACGAGCAGTACTTC	CATQTGGGYEQYF
NA	17	TRBV4-3	NA	TRBJ2-7	TGCGCCAGCAGCCAAGAAGCAGGCAGACCTCGAATCTACGAGCAGTACTTC	CASSQEAGRPRIYEQYF
TRBD1	17	TRBV11-2	NA	TRBJ2-1	TGTGCCAGCAAAATTGTCTACGGGACAGGACACGACAATGAGCAGTTCTTC	CASKIVYGTGHDNEQFF
NA	14	TRBV6-9	once	TRBJ1-1	TGTGCCAGCCGACTGCATACAGGGAACACTGAAGCTTTCTTT	CASRLHTGNTEAFF
TRBD2	17	TRBV18	NA	TRBJ2-1	TGTGCCAGCTCACCACCGTCTAGCGGGGGGGCCCACAATGAGCAGTTCTTC	CASSPPSSGGAHNEQFF
NA	13	TRBV7-2	NA	TRBJ1-1	TGTGCCAGCAGCTTGGGGAGGACCACTGAAGCTTTCTTT	CASSLGRTTEAFF
NA	18	TRBV10-3	NA	TRBJ2-7	TGTGCCATCAGTGGCGTCCAGTACTCATACCTAAGCTCCTACGAGCAGTACTTC	CAISGVQYSYLSSYEQYF
TRBD1	13	TRBV18	NA	TRBJ1-1	TGTGCCAGCTCGCAAGACAGGGCGACTGAAGCTTTCTTT	CASSQDRATEAFF
NA	15	TRBV2	few	TRBJ1-2	TGTGCCAGCAGTGAAAACCCTGGGGCTAACTATGGCTACACCTTC	CASSENPGANYGYTF
TRBD1	15	TRBV6-1	NA	TRBJ1-6	TGTGCCAGCAGAAGACAGGGGAGGAATAATTCACCCCTCCACTTT	CASRRQGRNNSPLHF
NA	15	TRBV6-4	NA	TRBJ1-2	TGTGCCAGCAGTGACCCGAAAACAGGGATAGGCGGCTACACCTTC	CASSDPKTGIGGYTF
NA	12	TRBV5-1	NA	TRBJ2-3	TGCGCCAGCAGGGCGGGCACAGATACGCAGTATTTT	CASRAGTDTQYF
NA	15	TRBV7-2	NA	TRBJ1-1	TGTGCCAGCAGCTTCAGGATACAGGGATACACTGAAGCTTTCTTT	CASSFRIQGYTEAFF
NA	14	TRBV27	once	TRBJ1-1	TGTGCCAGCAGTATCCTCGACAGTAACACTGAAGCTTTCTTT	CASSILDSNTEAFF
NA	15	TRBV5-1	NA	TRBJ1-2	TGCGCCAGCAGCTTGGTTGCGGGGGGCGCGAGGGGCTACACCTTC	CASSLVAGGARGYTF
NA	14	TRBV30	NA	TRBJ2-7	TGTGCCTGGAGTCTGGTTGGATGGTCTCCCGAGCAGTACTTC	CAWSLVGWSPEQYF
NA	15	TRBV11-2	once	TRBJ2-7	TGTGCCAGCAGCTTGGGGGCAGGGCAGTCCTACGAGCAGTACTTC	CASSLGAGQSYEQYF
TRBD1	15	TRBV5-1	NA	TRBJ1-2	TGCGCCAGCAGCTCTAACACCGACAGGGCGGGATTGTACACCTTC	CASSSNTDRAGLYTF
NA	15	TRBV18	NA	TRBJ1-1	TGTGCCAGCTCACCCCCGGGGGGGTTGAACACTGAAGCTTTCTTT	CASSPPGGLNTEAFF
TRBD1	14	TRBV6-6	NA	TRBJ1-2	TGTGCCAGCAGTCCATCGGACAGGAACTATGGCTACACCTTC	CASSPSDRNYGYTF
TRBD2	17	TRBV5-1	NA	TRBJ2-2	TGCGCCAGCAGCCCGGGACTAGCGGGGGTAAACACCGGGGAGCTGTTTTTT	CASSPGLAGVNTGELFF
NA	13	TRBV6-1	NA	TRBJ1-4	TGTGCCAGCAGTATGAACGGGAGGGAGAAACTGTTTTTT	CASSMNGREKLFF
TRBD1	15	TRBV7-2	NA	TRBJ2-7	TGTGCCAGCAGCCCAACCGGGACAGGGTTCAACGAGCAGTACTTC	CASSPTGTGFNEQYF
NA	14	TRBV30	NA	TRBJ2-5	TGTGCCTGGAATTTCGGCGGCGGGCGAGAGACCCAGTACTTC	CAWNFGGGRETQYF
NA	13	TRBV29-1	once	TRBJ2-5	TGCAGCGGGGAAGCGAAGTACCAAGAGACCCAGTACTTC	CSGEAKYQETQYF
NA	13	TRBV6-5	few	TRBJ1-5	TGTGCCAGCAGTTATGAGGGGCGTCAGCCCCAGCATTTT	CASSYEGRQPQHF
TRBD1	15	TRBV9	NA	TRBJ2-7	TGTGCCAGCAGCGTCGGACAGGGGGTTGTTTACGAGCAGTACTTC	CASSVGQGVVYEQYF
NA	16	TRBV2	NA	TRBJ1-1	TGTGCCAGCAGGAAGGACGGCCCCCTGATGAACACTGAAGCTTTCTTT	CASRKDGPLMNTEAFF
NA	19	TRBV30	NA	TRBJ2-2	TGTGCCTGGAATTTGCGGTTTAGCCGAGGGGTCTCGAACACCGGGGAGCTGTTTTTT	CAWNLRFSRGVSNTGELFF
NA	15	TRBV11-2	NA	TRBJ1-1	TGTGCCAGCAGCTTCCGGAACTGGGGGAACACTGAAGCTTTCTTT	CASSFRNWGNTEAFF
NA	17	TRBV5-1	NA	TRBJ2-5	TGCGCCAGCAGGGACTCAACCAGGGGACCACTCCAAGAGACCCAGTACTTC	CASRDSTRGPLQETQYF
TRBD1	15	TRBV7-9	NA	TRBJ1-1	TGTGCCAGCAGGACCGACAGGGCGTCGAACACTGAAGCTTTCTTT	CASRTDRASNTEAFF
NA	15	TRBV12-5	NA	TRBJ2-5	TGTGCTAGTGGTTTGGTAATTGCGGACCCAGAGACCCAGTACTTC	CASGLVIADPETQYF
NA	15	TRBV5-8	NA	TRBJ1-4	TGTGCCAGCAGCTTGGGTATAGCAACTAATGAAAAACTGTTTTTT	CASSLGIATNEKLFF
NA	13	TRBV6-1	NA	TRBJ1-2	TGTGCCAGCAGAATCTCAGGGAACTATGGCTACACCTTC	CASRISGNYGYTF
NA	10	TRBV27	few	TRBJ1-5	TGTGCCGGAGGAAATCTGTCCCAGCATTTT	CAGGNLSQHF
NA	14	TRBV7-2	NA	TRBJ1-2	TGTGCCAGCAGCCCCTGGGGGGGCCGGCGGGACTACACCTTC	CASSPWGGRRDYTF
TRBD1	15	TRBV19	NA	TRBJ2-7	TGTGCCAGTAGTGTATCGGGACAGGGCCTATACGAGCAGTACTTC	CASSVSGQGLYEQYF
NA	16	TRBV6-6	NA	TRBJ1-1	TGTGCCAGCAGTTACTCGCTCCAGTTTGAGAACACTGAAGCTTTCTTT	CASSYSLQFENTEAFF
NA	15	TRBV7-3	NA	TRBJ1-1	TGTGCCAGCAGCCCAACAGGGCTCCTGGGGACTGAAGCTTTCTTT	CASSPTGLLGTEAFF
NA	16	TRBV7-8	NA	TRBJ1-6	TGTGCCAGCAGCTTTGCCCGGGGCCCGGAATATTCACCCCTCCACTTT	CASSFARGPEYSPLHF
NA	14	TRBV29-1	once	TRBJ2-2	TGCAGCGTTGTCGTGGGGGCTTCCTCCGGGGAGCTGTTTTTT	CSVVVGASSGELFF
NA	15	TRBV28	NA	TRBJ2-7	TGTGCCAGCAGTTTAAGTCAAGCAGGGAACTACGAGCAGTACTTC	CASSLSQAGNYEQYF
TRBD1	16	TRBV7-9	NA	TRBJ2-7	TGTGCCAGCAGCTCAGACAGGGATACGGGCTTGTACGAGCAGTACTTC	CASSSDRDTGLYEQYF
TRBD2	18	TRBV9	NA	TRBJ2-3	TGTGCCAGCAGCGTATCTGGACTAGCGGGGGGAAGCACAGATACGCAGTATTTT	CASSVSGLAGGSTDTQYF
NA	19	TRBV19	NA	TRBJ2-3	TGTGCCAGTAGTATTGTCTTCCCCTACCCTAGGGACCCCACAGATACGCAGTATTTT	CASSIVFPYPRDPTDTQYF
NA	14	TRBV19	NA	TRBJ1-1	TGTGCCAGTAGTATAGGGAACAGGAACACTGAAGCTTTCTTT	CASSIGNRNTEAFF
NA	14	TRBV30	NA	TRBJ2-6	TGTGCCTGGAAGTCTGGTTCTGGGGCCAACGTCCTGACTTTC	CAWKSGSGANVLTF
NA	13	TRBV25-1	NA	TRBJ1-2	TGTGCCAGCAGTGAGGTCTTTGGGGATGGCTACACCTTC	CASSEVFGDGYTF
NA	15	TRBV5-1	NA	TRBJ1-1	TGCGCCAGCAGCTTGGCCGGCTTCCTGAACACTGAAGCTTTCTTT	CASSLAGFLNTEAFF